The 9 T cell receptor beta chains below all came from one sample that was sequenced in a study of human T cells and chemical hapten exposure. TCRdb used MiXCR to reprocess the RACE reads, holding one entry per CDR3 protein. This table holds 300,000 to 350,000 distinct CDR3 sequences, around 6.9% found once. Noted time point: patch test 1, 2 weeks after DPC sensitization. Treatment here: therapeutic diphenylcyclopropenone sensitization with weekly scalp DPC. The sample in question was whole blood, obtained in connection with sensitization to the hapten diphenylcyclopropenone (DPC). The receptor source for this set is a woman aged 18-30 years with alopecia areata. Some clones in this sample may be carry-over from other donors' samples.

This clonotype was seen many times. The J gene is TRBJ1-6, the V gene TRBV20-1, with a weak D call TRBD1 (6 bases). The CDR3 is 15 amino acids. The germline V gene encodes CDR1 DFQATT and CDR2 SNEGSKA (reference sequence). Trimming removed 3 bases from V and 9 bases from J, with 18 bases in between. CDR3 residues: CSASSMFGGGSPLHF. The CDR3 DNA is TGCAGTGCTAGCTCGATGTTTGGGGGCGGTTCACCCCTCCACTTT.

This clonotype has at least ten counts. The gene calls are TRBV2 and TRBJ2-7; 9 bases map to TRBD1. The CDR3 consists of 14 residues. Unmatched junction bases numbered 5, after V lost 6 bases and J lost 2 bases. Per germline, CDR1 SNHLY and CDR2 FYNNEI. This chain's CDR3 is CASRGWTGAYEQYF. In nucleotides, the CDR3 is TGTGCCAGCAGGGGCTGGACAGGGGCCTACGAGCAGTACTTC.

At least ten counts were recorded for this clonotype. CDR3 protein: CSARGPKLSTDTQYF. The CDR3 coding sequence is TGCAGTGCTAGAGGTCCCAAGCTGAGCACAGATACGCAGTATTTT. The J gene is TRBJ2-3, the V gene TRBV20-1; D unresolved. This CDR3 spans 15 amino acids. V was pared by 1 base and J by 0 bases, with 11 bases between. In germline, CDR1 is DFQATT, CDR2 SNEGSKA (reference sequence).

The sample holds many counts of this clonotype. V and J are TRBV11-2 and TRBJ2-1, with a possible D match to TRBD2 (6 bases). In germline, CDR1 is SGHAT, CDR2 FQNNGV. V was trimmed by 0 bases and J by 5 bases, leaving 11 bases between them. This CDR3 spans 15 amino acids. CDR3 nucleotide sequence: TGTGCCAGCAGCTTAGAGGCGGGGAAAAACAATGAGCAGTTCTTC. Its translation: CASSLEAGKNNEQFF.

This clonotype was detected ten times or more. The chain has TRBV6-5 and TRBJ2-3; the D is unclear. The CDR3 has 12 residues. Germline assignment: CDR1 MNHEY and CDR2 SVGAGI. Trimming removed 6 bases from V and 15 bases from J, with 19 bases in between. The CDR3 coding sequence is TGTGCCAGCAGCCCGGACGGGCCCGGCGTTTATTTT. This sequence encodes CASSPDGPGVYF.

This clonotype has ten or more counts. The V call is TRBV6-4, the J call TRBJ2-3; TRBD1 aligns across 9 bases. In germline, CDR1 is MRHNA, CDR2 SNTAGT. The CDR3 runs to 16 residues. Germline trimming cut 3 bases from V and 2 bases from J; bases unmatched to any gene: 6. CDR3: CASSDPWTGDTDTQYF. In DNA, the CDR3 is TGTGCCAGCAGTGATCCCTGGACAGGGGACACAGATACGCAGTATTTT.

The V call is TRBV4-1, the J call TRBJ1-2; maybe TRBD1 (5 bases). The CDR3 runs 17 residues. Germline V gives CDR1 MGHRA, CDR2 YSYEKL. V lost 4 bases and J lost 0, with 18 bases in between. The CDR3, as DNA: TGCGCCAGCAGCCCGCTTGGAGGGACCCTAGCTAACTATGGCTACACCTTC. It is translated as CASSPLGGTLANYGYTF.

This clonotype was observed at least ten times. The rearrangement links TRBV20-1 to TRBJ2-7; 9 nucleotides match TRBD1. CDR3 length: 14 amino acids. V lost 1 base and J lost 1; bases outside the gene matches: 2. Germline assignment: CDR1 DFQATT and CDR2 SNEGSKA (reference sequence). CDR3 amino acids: CSARGDRESYEQYF. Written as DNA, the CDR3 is TGCAGTGCTAGAGGGGACAGGGAATCCTACGAGCAGTACTTC.

The CDR3 bases are TGTGCCAGCAGCCAGGGGGTACAGAATGGCTACACCTTC. It yields the protein CASSQGVQNGYTF. The gene calls are TRBV6-6 and TRBJ1-2; 7 bases agree with TRBD1. The CDR3 consists of 13 residues. The V gene end was trimmed by 6 bases and the J gene end by 6 bases; junction bases not matched to a gene: 7. From germline, CDR1 is MNHNY and CDR2 SVGAGI (reference sequence).